The 21 T cell receptor beta chains in this list originate from one sample, sequenced in a study of blood T cell repertoires in COVID-19. The method was immunoSEQ multiplex PCR; TCRdb's version includes in-frame clones alone and lacks a portion of them. The repertoire holds approximately 210,000 clones, with 83% as singletons. Sequenced material: peripheral blood. Source of these receptors: a woman aged 45-59 years with acute or convalescent COVID-19.

This clone has just one count. The rearrangement joins TRBV5-1 to TRBJ1-1; D might be TRBD1 (5 bases). The V end lost 4 bases, the J end lost 0 bases, and 16 bases lay between the germline ends. Germline-derived CDR1 and CDR2 are SGHRS and YFSETQ. This CDR3 is built from 16 residues. The CDR3 DNA follows: TGCGCCAGCAGCCCGGTGGGATCAGGGCTGAACACTGAAGCTTTCTTT. This sequence encodes CASSPVGSGLNTEAFF.

The CDR3 is CASSPTSYNEQFF. The CDR3, as DNA: TGTGCCAGTAGCCCTACTAGTTACAATGAGCAGTTCTTC. V and J are TRBV19 and TRBJ2-1; possibly TRBD2 for D (5 bases). Germline lookup yields CDR1 LNHDA and CDR2 SQIVND (reference sequence). Trimming shortened V by 6 bases and J by 4 bases, and 10 bases separated the two germline ends. CDR3 length: 13 residues.

This sequence joins TRBV6-5 and TRBJ2-7; 7 bases are a match to TRBD2. This CDR3 spans 14 amino acids. Trimming took 8 bases from V and 6 from J; bases not matched to a gene: 13. Germline V CDR1 and CDR2: MNHEY, SVGAGI. The CDR3, as DNA: TGTGCCAGCCGAGCGGGGCACTTAAGAGTCGAGCAGTACTTC. Translating gives CASRAGHLRVEQYF.

The chain joins TRBV29-1 to TRBJ2-7; possible D gene TRBD1, 6 bases. The CDR3 extends over 13 amino acids. V dropped 3 bases and J dropped 5 bases, with 14 bases sitting between them. The germline V gene encodes CDR1 SQVTM and CDR2 ANQGSEA. The CDR3 is CSVDVGAGHEQYF. As DNA, the CDR3 is TGCAGCGTTGATGTGGGGGCAGGCCACGAGCAGTACTTC.

The gene calls are TRBV12-3 or TRBV12-4 and TRBJ1-5, with 9 bases lining up with TRBD1. The ends lost 6 bases at V and 4 bases at J; junction bases unmatched: 1. This CDR3 is built from 13 residues. The CDR3 DNA reads TGTGCCAGCAGGGGGACAGGGAATCAGCCCCAGCATTTT. It is translated as CASRGTGNQPQHF.

The CDR3 reads CASSPRSGIGAYEQYF. The CDR3 DNA reads as TGTGCCAGCAGCCCGAGAAGCGGGATAGGTGCCTACGAGCAGTACTTC. The chain joins TRBV3-1 (or the pseudogene TRBV3-2) to TRBJ2-7; TRBD2 matches 7 bases. CDR1 and CDR2 from the germline V gene are LGHDT and YNNKEL (reference sequence). V was clipped by 4 bases and J by 2 bases; unmatched bases: 11. The length of the CDR3 is 16 residues.

The V call is TRBV2, the J call TRBJ2-1; 14 bases are a match to TRBD2. This CDR3 has 15 residues. V shed 7 bases, J shed 9 bases, and the junction held 8 bases outside the gene matches. CDR1 is SNHLY, CDR2 FYNNEI, per germline. The CDR3 DNA is TGTGCCAGCAAGGCGGGACTAGCGGGAGTCGGTGAGCAGTTCTTC. Its protein is CASKAGLAGVGEQFF.

This chain links TRBV29-1 with TRBJ1-2; TRBD1 matches at 8 bases. Germline trimming cut 6 bases from V and 6 bases from J; bases unmatched to any gene: 9. The CDR3 is 13 residues long. Germline CDR1 SQVTM, CDR2 ANQGSEA. DNA of the CDR3: TGCAGCGTGAGGACAGGGCAACGGGATGGCTACACCTTC. This gives the protein CSVRTGQRDGYTF.

CDR3 nucleotide sequence: TGTGCCAGCAGCTCCACAGGGACTGGAAACACCATATATTTT. Translating gives CASSSTGTGNTIYF. The rearrangement uses TRBV28 and TRBJ1-3; D might be TRBD1 (6 bases). This CDR3 is built from 14 residues. Between the trimmed V and J ends, which lost 6 bases and 2 bases, there was a span of 11 bases. The germline CDR1 and CDR2 sequences are MDHEN and SYDVKM.

Only a few counts were recorded for this clone. The chain links TRBV10-3 to TRBJ2-2; D is uncertain. Germline V gene sequence: CDR1 ENHRY, CDR2 SYGVKD. V was pared by 8 bases and J by 6 bases, with 16 bases between. The CDR3 is 14 amino acids. For the CDR3, the DNA is TGTGCCATCCGCCGGAGTGAGGCGGCCGGGGAGCTGTTTTTT. Protein: CAIRRSEAAGELFF.

This clone was counted a few times. The chain is built from TRBV19 and TRBJ1-3; possible D gene TRBD1, 5 bases. V was pared by 4 bases and J by 0 bases, with 19 bases between. From germline, CDR1 is LNHDA and CDR2 SQIVND (reference sequence). This CDR3 comprises 18 residues. The CDR3 region is CASSTPWGAASSGNTIYF. DNA of the CDR3: TGTGCCAGTAGTACCCCCTGGGGCGCCGCTAGCTCTGGAAACACCATATATTTT. Full variable domain (outside the CDR3, taken from reference TRBV19 and TRBJ1-3): DGGITQSPKYLFRKEGQNVTLSCEQNLNHDAMYWYRQDPGQGLRLIYYSQIVNDFQKGDIAEGYSVSREKKESFPLTVTSAQKNPTAFYLCASSTPWGAASSGNTIYFGEGSWLTVV.

The count of this clone is one. The chain combines TRBV12-3 or TRBV12-4 with TRBJ2-5; D might be TRBD1 (5 bases). The CDR3 sequence is 12 residues long. Trimming took off 8 bases at V and 2 bases at J, with 9 bases between the two ends. The CDR3 nucleotides are TGTGCCAGCGGGGCTGTACAAGAGACCCAGTACTTC. Translated: CASGAVQETQYF.

This rearrangement joins TRBV3-1 (or the pseudogene TRBV3-2) to TRBJ2-1; maybe TRBD2 (5 bases). V gave up 1 base and J gave up 5 bases, with 9 bases separating them. This CDR3 region has 14 residues. CDR1 is LGHDT, CDR2 YNNKEL, per germline (reference sequence). CDR3 bases: TGTGCCAGCAGCCAAGCTAGCAGAGACAATGAGCAGTTCTTC. Translating gives CASSQASRDNEQFF.

This chain joins TRBV28 and TRBJ1-1; no definite D call. The ends were cut back, 6 bases at V and 1 base at J, with 9 bases in the middle. CDR3 size: 13 residues. CDR1 and CDR2 from the germline V gene are MDHEN and SYDVKM. CDR3 in amino acids: CASSPRQNTEAFF. DNA of the CDR3: TGTGCCAGCAGCCCCAGACAGAACACTGAAGCTTTCTTT.

The chain combines TRBV27 with TRBJ2-1; 7 positions agree with TRBD2. Germline V gene lookup returns CDR1 MNHEY and CDR2 SMNVEV (reference sequence). The CDR3 sequence is 17 residues long. The V and J ends lost 1 base and 8 bases, in that order; junction bases with no gene match: 14. CDR3 coding DNA: TGTGCCAGCAGTTTATTCGACGGGACTACACCACGGGATGAGCAGTTCTTC. Protein product: CASSLFDGTTPRDEQFF.

This clone ranks as medium-sized. The CDR3 loop reads CASSLMEALNTEAFF. DNA of the CDR3: TGTGCCAGCAGCTTAATGGAGGCGCTCAACACTGAAGCTTTCTTT. V and J are TRBV11-2 and TRBJ1-1; no clear D gene. CDR3 length: 15 amino acids. The germline V gene has CDR1 SGHAT and CDR2 FQNNGV. Trimming pared 2 bases from V and 2 bases from J, leaving 12 bases between.

The chain combines TRBV5-6 with TRBJ1-6, with D tentatively TRBD1 (6 bases). CDR1 and CDR2 from the germline V gene are SGHDT and YYEEEE. The CDR3 contains 16 residues. Trimming removed 4 bases from V and 1 base from J, with 12 bases in between. The CDR3 sequence is CASSTGPRSYNSPLHF. DNA for the CDR3: TGTGCCAGCAGCACAGGGCCCCGGTCCTATAATTCACCCCTCCACTTT. Filled out from reference TRBV5-6 and TRBJ1-6, the complete variable domain reads DAGVTQSPTHLIKTRGQQVTLRCSPKSGHDTVSWYQQALGQGPQFIFQYYEEEERQRGNFPDRFSGHQFPNYSSELNVNALLLGDSALYLCASSTGPRSYNSPLHFGNGTRLTVT.

The CDR3 reads CASRQSGSYEQYF. In DNA form, the CDR3 reads TGTGCCAGCAGACAGAGCGGCTCCTACGAGCAGTACTTC. The rearrangement links TRBV27 to TRBJ2-7; D perhaps matches TRBD2 (5 bases). The germline V gene encodes CDR1 MNHEY and CDR2 SMNVEV (reference sequence). The CDR3 covers 13 residues. V gave up 6 bases and J gave up 0 bases, with 9 bases separating them.

This clone appeared a single time. The chain joins TRBV10-2 to TRBJ2-1, with TRBD1 identical over 9 bases. CDR3 size: 15 residues. V lost 6 bases and J lost 5; bases outside the gene matches: 8. The germline gives CDR1 WSHSY, CDR2 SAAADI. The CDR3 DNA follows: TGCGCCAGCAGGACCTCCGGGACAGGGAACAATGAGCAGTTCTTC. Protein product: CASRTSGTGNNEQFF.

The chain uses TRBV27 and TRBJ1-5, with 7 bases identical to TRBD1. This CDR3 is built from 13 residues. J was trimmed by 6 bases and V by 1 base; bases with no gene match: 0. Germline V gene lookup returns CDR1 MNHEY and CDR2 SMNVEV (reference sequence). As DNA, the CDR3 is TGTGCCAGCAGTTTATGGACAGGTCAGCCCCAGCATTTT. It encodes CASSLWTGQPQHF.

The chain joins TRBV4-1 to TRBJ1-2; 9 bases map to TRBD1. Trimming cost V 3 bases and J 4 bases; bases outside gene matches: 6. The CDR3 covers 15 residues. The germline gives CDR1 MGHRA, CDR2 YSYEKL. The CDR3, as DNA: TGCGCCAGCAGCCATGGAACAGGGGGCACCTATGGCTACACCTTC. This sequence encodes CASSHGTGGTYGYTF.